This T cell receptor beta chain was documented in a study of monozygotic twins with inflammatory bowel disease. The CDR3 covers 16 residues. Germline V gene lookup returns CDR1 LNHDA and CDR2 SQIVND (reference sequence). It was 3,000 to 3,500 ng of total RNA that each TCR library used. TCRdb reprocessed the 5' RACE reads, keeping one entry per CDR3 protein, no DNA. Its table lists approximately 400,000 distinct CDR3 sequences. The TCR comes from a human donor with ulcerative colitis or Crohn's disease, or a healthy co-twin of an affected twin (not recorded which). Source material: blood. The V gene is TRBV19, the J gene TRBJ2-1; the TCRdb call, TRBD2, lacks DNA for checking. CDR3 sequence: CASSGSSGLLAREQFF.